The 6 T cell receptor beta chains given below trace back to one sample, sequenced in a study of beta chain features in type 1 diabetes. Notes on the study in general: Moderate yet significant TCRB CDR3 shortening was seen in Type 1 diabetes patients in all four CD4+ subsets.

These receptors' antigens are unknown. Investigators reverse transcribed all isolated RNA, so they sequenced expressed TCRB transcripts. TCRdb's copy holds only in-frame clones and misses some; the assay was immunoSEQ multiplex PCR. The data hold under 850,000 clones, with around an eighth observed a single time. Sequencing was performed on naive CD4+ T cells from blood. Receptor source: a man in his late teens or twenties with type 1 diabetes.

This chain joins TRBV29-1 and TRBJ2-7; 9 positions agree with TRBD1. This CDR3 has 15 amino acids. Trimming at V came to 5 bases and at J to 5 bases, leaving 13 bases not matched to a gene. Germline V gene data show CDR1 as SQVTM and CDR2 as ANQGSEA. Here the CDR3 reads CSVQGVQGALNEQYF. The DNA for the CDR3 is TGCAGCGTTCAAGGGGTACAGGGGGCGCTGAACGAGCAGTACTTC.

The rearrangement joins TRBV18 to TRBJ2-5, with 7 bases matching TRBD1. The germline CDR1 and CDR2 sequences are KGHSH and LQKENI. Trimming at V came to 4 bases and at J to 4 bases, leaving 3 bases not matched to a gene. The CDR3 totals 13 residues. CDR3 residues: CASSRDRAETQYF. The CDR3 nucleotides are TGTGCCAGCTCACGAGACAGGGCAGAGACCCAGTACTTC.

This chain connects TRBV2 to TRBJ1-1; 7 bases are shared with TRBD1. V gave up 6 bases and J gave up 2 bases; unmatched junction bases: 3. The CDR3 runs 13 residues. The germline V gene has CDR1 SNHLY and CDR2 FYNNEI. Here the CDR3 reads CASRYRGNTEAFF. The CDR3 DNA is TGTGCCAGCAGGTACAGGGGAAACACTGAAGCTTTCTTT.

This clone has more than one count but fewer than ten. The genes are TRBV6-6 and TRBJ2-7; 8 bases agree with TRBD1. The germline CDR1 and CDR2 sequences are MNHNY and SVGAGI (reference sequence). Trimming took 3 bases from V and 2 from J; bases not matched to a gene: 6. This CDR3 comprises 15 residues. This CDR3 reads CASSYPGQAAYEQYF. As DNA, the CDR3 is TGTGCCAGCAGTTATCCGGGACAGGCGGCCTACGAGCAGTACTTC.

This chain connects TRBV7-9 to TRBJ2-3; D possibly corresponds to TRBD1 (6 bases). Looked up from germline, CDR1 is SEHNR and CDR2 is FQNEAQ (reference sequence). Deletions cut 3 bases from V and 2 bases from J, with 24 bases between. CDR3 length: 19 residues. CDR3 coding DNA: TGTGCCAGCAGCTTGTTGCAGGGGTCCCGATTACCTATCACAGATACGCAGTATTTT. Protein: CASSLLQGSRLPITDTQYF.

This clone showed up just a few times. The same CDR3 is also encoded by other DNA sequences in this sample. The chain links TRBV30 to TRBJ2-7; 9 bases are shared with TRBD2. V shed 3 bases, J shed 0 bases, and the junction held 3 bases outside the gene matches. The CDR3 extends over 14 amino acids. Germline V gene sequence: CDR1 GTSNPN, CDR2 SVGIG (reference sequence). CDR3 loop: CAWRTSGSSYEQYF. CDR3 nucleotides: TGTGCCTGGAGGACTAGCGGTAGCTCCTACGAGCAGTACTTC.